This TCR beta chain was identified in a study of early T cells in non-severe SARS-CoV-2 infection. The wider study: Investigators sequenced bulk RNA drawn from unsorted whole blood, and chains remained unpaired. Study conclusions and caveats: Database matching using VDJdb favored anti-spike CD8 responses, with private and CD4 specificities left missing.

Researchers attached unique molecular identifiers to individual cDNA molecules. TCRdb used MiXCR to reprocess the 5' RACE reads, holding one entry per CDR3 protein. The sample holds roughly 67,000 distinct CDR3 sequences, 9.5% to 15% seen once. This clonotype has only a few counts. Its cognate antigen is unknown. J gave up 2 bases and V 3 bases, and 23 bases lay outside the gene matches. The germline CDR1 and CDR2 sequences are MGHRA and YSYEKL. This CDR3 has 22 amino acids. The J gene is TRBJ2-3, the V gene TRBV4-1; 10 bases line up with TRBD2. This TCR was sampled from an adult who was a healthcare worker with PCR-confirmed SARS-CoV-2 infection or an uninfected control (not recorded which). The sequencing input was whole blood. The CDR3 loop reads CASSHPSPMASGGTNSTDTQYF. In DNA form, the CDR3 reads TGCGCCAGCAGCCATCCTTCACCCATGGCTAGCGGGGGCACCAATTCCACAGATACGCAGTATTTT.